A selection of T cell receptor beta chains follows, all from one sample in a study of cytomegalovirus exposure and HLA in healthy donors. Produced via immunoSEQ multiplex PCR; TCRdb's table is partial and in-frame only. The sample lists about 87,000 clones, over 70% occurring once. The sample comprised PBMCs. The receptors derive from a man aged 30-40 years in good health and CMV-seropositive. The CDR3 runs from the conserved cysteine through the conserved F or W. The D gene is left open where the match is weak. Size is stated for part of the rows, as once, few or many counts, or as a class when the clone is expanded.

j_call clone_size v_call d_call cdr3_nt cdr3_aa
TRBJ1-5 - TRBV7-9 TRBD1 TGTGCCAGCAGCTTTGGGACGGGACAGGGTTATAGCAATCAGCCCCAGCATTTT CASSFGTGQGYSNQPQHF
TRBJ2-7 - TRBV2 - TGTGCCAGCATCGACTATTCCTACGAGCAGTACTTC CASIDYSYEQYF
TRBJ2-5 once TRBV5-1 - TGCGCCAGCAGCTTACAGGGACACCAAGAGACCCAGTACTTC CASSLQGHQETQYF
TRBJ2-6 - TRBV28 TRBD1 TGTGCCAGCAGCGCCGGGACAGGGGGAACTGGGGCCAACGTCCTGACTTTC CASSAGTGGTGANVLTF
TRBJ2-5 - TRBV15 - TGTGCCACCAGCAGGGGTCGGTCGGGGTACGAAGACTTC CATSRGRSGYEDF
TRBJ2-1 - TRBV5-1 TRBD1 TGCGCCAGCAGCACGGGACAGGTCAATGAGCAGTTCTTC CASSTGQVNEQFF
TRBJ2-7 few TRBV19 TRBD1 TGTGCCAGTAGTCCCCGGACAGGGAATCCCTACGAGCAGTACTTC CASSPRTGNPYEQYF
TRBJ1-1 once TRBV7-6 - TGTGCCAGCAGAGGGACATTGAACACTGAAGCTTTCTTT CASRGTLNTEAFF
TRBJ1-4 - TRBV4-1 - TGCGCCAGCAGCCAAGACTGGGGGGTTGGTGATGAAAAACTGTTTTTT CASSQDWGVGDEKLFF
TRBJ2-1 - TRBV5-4 - TGTGCCAGCAGCTTGGAGCCTGAGCAGTTCTTC CASSLEPEQFF
TRBJ2-3 - TRBV5-1 - TGCGCCAGCAGCCTTACTGGCACAGATACGCAGTATTTT CASSLTGTDTQYF
TRBJ2-1 - TRBV27 TRBD2 TGTGCCAGCAGTTTGCGGGAGTTCTACAATGAGCAGTTCTTC CASSLREFYNEQFF
TRBJ1-5 - TRBV15 - TGTGCCACCAGCAGTTCCGAACAGGGAAGCCAGCCCCAGAATTTT CATSSSEQGSQPQNF
TRBJ1-1 - TRBV28 - TGTGCCAGCAGTTTAACTCCAGGGCGCAGTGAAGCTTTCTTT CASSLTPGRSEAFF
TRBJ2-3 - TRBV15 - TGTGCCACTTCACTCGGGATCGATACGCAGTATTTT CATSLGIDTQYF
TRBJ1-1 - TRBV6-1 - TGTGCAAACGGGGGGCAGGGCACTGAAGCTTTCTTT CANGGQGTEAFF
TRBJ1-4 - TRBV19 TRBD1 TGTGCCAGTAGCCGGGACAGAGATGAAAAACTGTTTTTT CASSRDRDEKLFF
TRBJ1-2 once TRBV29-1 - TGCAGCGTTGCACTGCAAATTAACTATGGCTACACCTTC CSVALQINYGYTF
TRBJ2-3 - TRBV19 TRBD1 TGTGCCAGTAGCCGGGACAGGGGGTACACAGATACGCAGTATTTT CASSRDRGYTDTQYF
TRBJ1-5 - TRBV7-8 - TGTGCCAGCAGCATATCAAAGCTTTATCAGCCCCAGCATTTT CASSISKLYQPQHF
TRBJ1-5 - TRBV27 - TGTGCCAGCAGTTTATCAGGAGCTAGCAATCAGCCCCAGCATTTT CASSLSGASNQPQHF
TRBJ2-3 - TRBV6-1 - TGTGCCAGCAGTGAACGTGCGGGGGCTAGCACAGATACGCAGTATTTT CASSERAGASTDTQYF
TRBJ2-1 - TRBV29-1 - TGCAGCACCTACAGGACAGCAAATGAGCAGTTCTTC CSTYRTANEQFF
TRBJ1-1 - TRBV5-1 - TGCGCCAGCAGTTTTGGACATCTCCAAGTAGAAGCTTTCTTT CASSFGHLQVEAFF
TRBJ1-2 - TRBV4-1 TRBD1 TGCGCCAGCAGCCAAATCGGACAGGCACTCTATGGCTACACCTTC CASSQIGQALYGYTF
TRBJ1-2 - TRBV19 TRBD1 TGTGCCAGTAGTCCTATGGACAGGGTTAATGGCTACACCTTC CASSPMDRVNGYTF
TRBJ2-7 - TRBV6-5 TRBD2 TGTGCCAGCAGAAGCGGGGCTAGCGGCGACGAGCAGTACTTC CASRSGASGDEQYF
TRBJ2-1 few TRBV4-1 - TGCGCCAGCAGCCAACTGGACATCCTATCCTACAATGAGCAGTTCTTC CASSQLDILSYNEQFF
TRBJ2-7 - TRBV5-1 TRBD2 TGCGCCAGCAGCTTAGCGGGAGGGTTTTACGAGCAGTACTTC CASSLAGGFYEQYF
TRBJ1-1 few TRBV5-1 - TGCGCCAGCAGCTTGGAACAGGTTCAGAGTGGGGGGTCAGCTTTCTTT CASSLEQVQSGGSAFF
TRBJ2-1 once TRBV30 TRBD2 TGTGCCTGGAGTGTATGGACTAGCGGGAGTAGGCATGAGCAGTTCTTC CAWSVWTSGSRHEQFF
TRBJ2-1 - TRBV6-5 - TGTGCCAGCAGACCAGGGGGGAGCTCCTACAATGAGCAGTTCTTC CASRPGGSSYNEQFF
TRBJ1-3 - TRBV28 - TGTGCCAGCAGTTTCAACTCCGGAAACACCATATATTTT CASSFNSGNTIYF
TRBJ1-5 - TRBV19 TRBD1 TGTGCCAGTAGTCCCGGGACAGGGGGGGAGCAGCCCCAGAATTTT CASSPGTGGEQPQNF
TRBJ2-1 - TRBV7-3 - TGTGCCAGCAGCTTAGGGAGAGGGGGGGGCCGTGAGCAGTTCTTC CASSLGRGGGREQFF
TRBJ1-6 once TRBV9 TRBD1 TGTGCCAGCAGCGGATTCAGGGGGCGCATTAACTCACCCCTCCACTTT CASSGFRGRINSPLHF